These T cell receptor beta chains were read from a single sample in a study of shared clonotypes between healthy human individuals. Libraries were prepared by immunoSEQ multiplex PCR; TCRdb keeps only in-frame clonotypes and omits some of them. The sample comprises more than 2,000,000 clones, roughly 92% of which are singletons, and over 0.12% rests with the top ten. Sequencing was carried out using naive CD4+ T cells sorted from blood. The receptors come from a man younger than 35 in good health. Both conserved end residues are part of each CDR3. D genes are given only for firm matches. Some rows mark clone size as missing; the rest say once, few, many or name a class of expanded clone.

V	D	J	size	CDR3	DNA
TRBV11-2	-	TRBJ1-1	-	CASSPNWNTEAFF	TGTGCCAGCAGCCCCAACTGGAACACTGAAGCTTTCTTT
TRBV19	TRBD1	TRBJ1-3	-	CASTPGRGPGNTIYF	TGTGCCAGCACCCCCGGCAGGGGGCCCGGAAACACCATATATTTT
TRBV5-1	TRBD2	TRBJ2-7	-	CASSDPGGASEQYF	TGCGCCAGCAGCGATCCGGGAGGTGCCTCCGAGCAGTACTTC
TRBV10-3	-	TRBJ1-3	-	CAITPTTGISGNTIYF	TGTGCCATCACACCCACGACAGGTATCTCTGGAAACACCATATATTTT
TRBV5-1	-	TRBJ2-5	-	CASSLTGASPETQYF	TGCGCCAGCAGCTTGACCGGGGCTAGCCCAGAGACCCAGTACTTC
TRBV5-1	TRBD2	TRBJ2-3	-	CASSLGLAGNTDTQYF	TGCGCCAGCAGCTTGGGACTAGCGGGGAACACAGATACGCAGTATTTT
TRBV28	-	TRBJ2-7	-	CASSFSGYRSPYEQYF	TGTGCCAGCAGTTTCTCCGGCTACAGGAGCCCCTACGAGCAGTACTTC
TRBV7-8	-	TRBJ1-5	-	CASSSDSSNQPQHF	TGTGCCAGCAGCTCGGACAGCAGCAATCAGCCCCAGCATTTT
TRBV5-1	-	TRBJ1-6	-	CASTTGIDSPLHF	TGCGCCAGCACGACAGGAATCGATTCACCCCTCCACTTT
TRBV5-1	TRBD2	TRBJ2-1	-	CASSLEREVNEQFF	TGCGCCAGCAGCTTGGAGCGGGAGGTCAATGAGCAGTTCTTC
TRBV19	-	TRBJ2-4	-	CASSIDQSDPIAKNIQYF	TGTGCCAGTAGTATAGATCAGTCGGACCCCATAGCCAAAAACATTCAGTACTTC
TRBV10-1	-	TRBJ1-1	-	CASSAGPDQTEAFF	TGCGCCAGCAGTGCCGGACCTGATCAGACTGAAGCTTTCTTT
TRBV20-1	-	TRBJ2-7	once	CSALGDYEQYF	TGCAGTGCTTTGGGCGACTACGAGCAGTACTTC
TRBV25-1	-	TRBJ1-2	-	CASERGGDYGYTF	TGTGCCAGCGAGCGGGGTGGGGACTATGGCTACACCTTC
TRBV5-4	-	TRBJ2-7	-	CASSLDAGYAYEQYF	TGTGCCAGCAGCTTGGACGCGGGTTATGCCTACGAGCAGTACTTC
TRBV9	TRBD1	TRBJ2-7	-	CASSVGTGGSYEQYF	TGTGCCAGCAGCGTAGGTACAGGGGGTTCCTACGAGCAGTACTTC
TRBV29-1	-	TRBJ2-1	-	CSVVRSGTYNEQFF	TGCAGCGTTGTTAGGTCAGGGACTTACAATGAGCAGTTCTTC
TRBV6-1	-	TRBJ1-6	-	CASSPPGRDNSPLHF	TGTGCCAGCAGTCCACCGGGACGGGATAATTCACCCCTCCACTTT
TRBV29-1	-	TRBJ1-5	-	CSVVEGGNQPQHF	TGCAGCGTTGTGGAGGGTGGCAATCAGCCCCAGCATTTT
TRBV7-9	-	TRBJ2-5	-	CASSIWGEETQYF	TGTGCCAGCAGCATCTGGGGGGAGGAGACCCAGTACTTC
TRBV11-2	-	TRBJ1-2	-	CASSLRAFGAGDKNYGYTF	TGTGCCAGCAGCTTAAGGGCTTTCGGGGCAGGGGATAAGAACTATGGCTACACCTTC
TRBV7-9	-	TRBJ2-1	-	CASSRRRGINEQFF	TGTGCCAGCAGCCGCAGGCGCGGGATTAATGAGCAGTTCTTC
TRBV6-6	TRBD2	TRBJ2-3	-	CASSSLAPDTQYF	TGTGCCAGCAGTTCACTAGCGCCAGATACGCAGTATTTT
TRBV7-9	-	TRBJ1-2	-	CASSLLESYGYTF	TGTGCCAGCAGCTTATTGGAGAGCTATGGCTACACCTTC
TRBV5-4	-	TRBJ1-1	-	CASSFLGISTEAFF	TGTGCCAGCAGCTTTCTAGGGATCAGCACTGAAGCTTTCTTT
TRBV4-1	-	TRBJ1-6	-	CASSQVGQIDNSPLHF	TGCGCCAGCAGCCAAGTTGGACAGATAGATAATTCACCCCTCCACTTT
TRBV30	-	TRBJ1-1	-	CAWSLGGTEAFF	TGTGCCTGGAGTTTAGGAGGGACTGAAGCTTTCTTT
TRBV5-6	-	TRBJ2-2	-	CASSLLGRTSNTGELFF	TGTGCCAGCAGCTTACTAGGCAGAACTTCGAACACCGGGGAGCTGTTTTTT
TRBV18	TRBD1	TRBJ1-4	-	CASSPTWDSYEKLFF	TGTGCCAGCTCTCCCACCTGGGACAGCTATGAAAAACTGTTTTTT
TRBV18	-	TRBJ1-4	-	CASSPPEGGSNEKLFF	TGTGCCAGCTCACCACCGGAAGGGGGGTCTAATGAAAAACTGTTTTTT
TRBV10-3	-	TRBJ2-4	once	CAISGGDPRGGNIQYF	TGTGCCATCAGCGGAGGGGATCCCCGTGGCGGAAACATTCAGTACTTC
TRBV19	TRBD1	TRBJ2-2	once	CASSIITGGLIGELFF	TGTGCCAGTAGTATCATTACAGGGGGCTTAATTGGGGAGCTGTTTTTT
TRBV30	TRBD2	TRBJ2-7	-	CAWGFGGGPWEQYF	TGTGCCTGGGGTTTTGGCGGGGGACCCTGGGAGCAGTACTTC
TRBV11-2	-	TRBJ1-3	-	CASSLFGGSGNTIYF	TGTGCCAGCAGCTTATTCGGGGGGTCTGGAAACACCATATATTTT
TRBV18	-	TRBJ1-1	-	CASSPVGRVDTEAFF	TGTGCCAGCTCACCAGTAGGGCGGGTGGACACTGAAGCTTTCTTT
TRBV7-9	-	TRBJ2-4	-	CASSPLDSIQYF	TGTGCCAGCAGCCCTCTAGATAGCATTCAGTACTTC
TRBV6-6	TRBD1	TRBJ2-1	-	CASTRGQFYNEQFF	TGTGCCAGCACCCGGGGACAGTTTTACAATGAGCAGTTCTTC
TRBV27	TRBD2	TRBJ2-1	-	CASSTRRLAGSYEQFF	TGTGCCAGCAGCACCCGAAGACTAGCGGGATCATATGAGCAGTTCTTC
TRBV7-9	TRBD1	TRBJ1-3	-	CASSFGQGRSTIYF	TGTGCCAGCAGCTTCGGACAGGGCCGGAGCACCATATATTTT
TRBV5-4	TRBD1	TRBJ2-2	once	CASSQAPGQGNTGELFF	TGTGCCAGCAGCCAAGCTCCGGGACAGGGAAACACCGGGGAGCTGTTTTTT
TRBV5-1	-	TRBJ2-3	-	CASARGGASTDTQYF	TGCGCCAGCGCACGAGGGGGGGCATCCACAGATACGCAGTATTTT
TRBV6-6	-	TRBJ2-2	-	CASSPIGTGELFF	TGTGCCAGCAGTCCTATAGGCACCGGGGAGCTGTTTTTT
TRBV19	TRBD2	TRBJ2-7	-	CASSTWAGTSVNEQYF	TGTGCCAGTAGTACTTGGGCCGGGACTAGCGTCAACGAGCAGTACTTC
TRBV7-9	TRBD2	TRBJ2-7	-	CASSRLLAGFAYEQYF	TGCGCCAGCAGCCGATTACTAGCGGGGTTCGCCTACGAGCAGTACTTC
TRBV20-1	-	TRBJ2-7	-	CSAGLNEQYF	TGCAGTGCTGGGTTGAACGAGCAGTACTTC
TRBV4-1	-	TRBJ2-1	-	CASSQEGSTGPTHNEQFF	TGCGCCAGCAGCCAAGAAGGGTCTACGGGGCCGACTCACAATGAGCAGTTCTTC
TRBV10-3	TRBD1	TRBJ1-1	-	CAISVTGETEAFF	TGTGCCATCAGTGTGACAGGGGAGACTGAAGCTTTCTTT
TRBV28	-	TRBJ2-7	-	CASSLNFYFVPYEQYF	TGTGCCAGCAGTTTAAACTTCTATTTCGTCCCCTACGAGCAGTACTTC
TRBV19	-	TRBJ1-5	once	CASSIGGRAVYQPQHF	TGTGCCAGTAGTATAGGTGGTAGGGCCGTATATCAGCCCCAGCATTTT
TRBV18	-	TRBJ2-2	once	CASSPSRGFVGELFF	TGTGCCAGCTCACCGTCTCGTGGGTTCGTCGGGGAGCTGTTTTTT
TRBV11-3	TRBD1	TRBJ2-7	-	CASSSGNRGSYEQYF	TGTGCCAGCAGCTCGGGAAACAGGGGATCCTACGAGCAGTACTTC
TRBV6-1	TRBD1	TRBJ1-1	-	CASSATQGRTEAFF	TGTGCCAGCAGTGCAACACAGGGGCGGACTGAAGCTTTCTTT
TRBV7-2	-	TRBJ1-6	-	CASSFGTTEINSPLHF	TGTGCCAGCAGCTTTGGGACGACAGAGATTAATTCACCCCTCCACTTT
TRBV2	TRBD2	TRBJ2-7	-	CASSGTSGVYEQYF	TGTGCCAGCAGTGGGACTAGCGGGGTTTACGAGCAGTACTTC
TRBV19	-	TRBJ1-2	-	CASSIDGPRGYGYTF	TGTGCCAGTAGTATAGACGGACCCCGAGGCTATGGCTACACCTTC
TRBV6-5	-	TRBJ1-2	-	CASRGGSPNYGYTF	TGTGCCAGCAGGGGTGGGTCTCCTAACTATGGCTACACCTTC
TRBV28	TRBD1	TRBJ1-5	-	CASRGDREHQPQHF	TGTGCCAGCAGGGGAGACAGGGAGCATCAGCCCCAGCATTTT
TRBV2	-	TRBJ1-5	once	CASRATGQPQPQHF	TGTGCCAGCAGGGCTACGGGACAACCTCAGCCCCAGCATTTT
TRBV10-3	-	TRBJ2-6	-	CAISESAGSGANVLTF	TGTGCCATCAGTGAGTCAGCAGGGTCTGGGGCCAACGTCCTGACTTTC